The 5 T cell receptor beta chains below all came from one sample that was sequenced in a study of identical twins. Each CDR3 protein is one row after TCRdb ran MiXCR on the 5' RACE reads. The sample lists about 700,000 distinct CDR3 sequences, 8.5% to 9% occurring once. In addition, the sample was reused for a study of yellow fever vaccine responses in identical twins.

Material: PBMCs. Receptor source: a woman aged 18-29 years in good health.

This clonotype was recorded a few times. CDR3: CASSQDLDGNYGYTF. The CDR3 DNA sequence: TGTGCCAGCAGCCAAGATCTGGACGGCAACTATGGCTACACCTTC. The V gene is TRBV3-1, the J gene TRBJ1-2; D is unresolved. From germline, CDR1 is LGHDT and CDR2 YNNKEL (reference sequence). This CDR3 is built from 15 residues. V lost 0 bases and J 2 bases, leaving 10 bases between the germline ends.

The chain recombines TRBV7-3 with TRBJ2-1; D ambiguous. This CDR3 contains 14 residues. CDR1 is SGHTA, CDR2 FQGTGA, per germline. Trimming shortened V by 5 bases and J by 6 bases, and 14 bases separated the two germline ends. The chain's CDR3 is CASSVSGGVNEQFF. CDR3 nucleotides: TGTGCCAGCAGCGTATCCGGTGGAGTCAATGAGCAGTTCTTC.

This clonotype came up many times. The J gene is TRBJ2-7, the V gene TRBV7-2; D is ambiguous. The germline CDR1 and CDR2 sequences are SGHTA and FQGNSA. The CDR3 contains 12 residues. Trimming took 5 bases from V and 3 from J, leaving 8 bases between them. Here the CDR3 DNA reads TGTGCCAGCAGCAATAATTACTACGAGCAGTACTTC. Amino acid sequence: CASSNNYYEQYF.

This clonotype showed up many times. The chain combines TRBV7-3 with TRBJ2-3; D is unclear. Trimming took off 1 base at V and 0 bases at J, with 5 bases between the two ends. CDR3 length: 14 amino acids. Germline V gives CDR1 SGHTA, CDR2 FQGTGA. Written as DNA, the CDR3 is TGTGCCAGCAGCTTAAGCCCTAGCACAGATACGCAGTATTTT. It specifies CASSLSPSTDTQYF.

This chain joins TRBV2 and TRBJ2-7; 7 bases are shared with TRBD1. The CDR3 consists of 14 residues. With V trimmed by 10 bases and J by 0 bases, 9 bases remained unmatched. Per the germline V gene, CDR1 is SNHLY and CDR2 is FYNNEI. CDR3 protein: CATKTGDVSYEQYF. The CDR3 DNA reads TGTGCCACAAAAACAGGGGACGTCTCCTACGAGCAGTACTTC.